Here is one TCR beta chain with its context. This CDR3 is 15 amino acids long. CDR1 and CDR2 from the germline V gene are LGHNA and YNFKEQ. Unmatched junction bases numbered 4, after V lost 1 base and J lost 5 bases. This sample was included in a study of control samples from healthy donors and cancer patients. Generated by immunoSEQ multiplex PCR, the TCRdb table keeps only in-frame clones and is missing some. The sample has tens of thousands of clones; about 90% are singletons. This receptor was identified in a man aged 45-65 years with head and neck cancer. The gene calls are TRBV4-2 and TRBJ2-1; 8 positions match TRBD2. Sequencing was carried out using PBMCs. CDR3 region: CASSQVLAVNNEQFF. In DNA, the CDR3 is TGTGCCAGCAGCCAAGTACTAGCGGTTAACAATGAGCAGTTCTTC.